This is a list of T cell receptor beta chains from one sample in a study of regulatory T cells in long-lasting Graves disease. TCRdb reprocessed the multiplex PCR reads with MiXCR, giving one entry per CDR3 protein. The sample lists 380,000 or so distinct CDR3 sequences; roughly 17% were seen once. The same sample was also studied in work on T cells in Graves' hyperthyroidism and ophthalmopathy.

Sequenced material: peripheral blood mononuclear cells (PBMCs), taken at new diagnosis, from a patient treated with antithyroid drugs. The source of these receptors is a woman aged 18-29 years with Graves disease. CDR3s include the opening cysteine and the closing phenylalanine or tryptophan. Fields, in order: clone size, V gene, J gene, D gene, CDR3 length, CDR3 protein, CDR3 DNA. D genes are given only for firm matches. Clone size is not always given. Where it is, it says once, few, many or a class for expanded clones.

many	TRBV12-3/TRBV12-4	TRBJ2-1	NA	13	CASSSDNDNEQFF	TGTGCCAGCAGTTCCGACAACGACAATGAGCAGTTCTTC
many	TRBV11-2	TRBJ2-1	TRBD1	15	CASSLTGADYNEQFF	TGTGCCAGCAGCTTGACAGGGGCTGACTACAATGAGCAGTTCTTC
few	TRBV29-1	TRBJ2-1	TRBD2	13	CSVVSGRWNEQFF	TGCAGCGTAGTCAGCGGGAGGTGGAATGAGCAGTTCTTC
many	TRBV28	TRBJ1-5	TRBD1	15	CASSRQGYSNQPQHF	TGTGCCAGCAGCCGACAGGGGTATAGCAATCAGCCCCAGCATTTT
NA	TRBV7-3	TRBJ2-2	NA	14	CASSPGHRTGELFF	TGTGCCAGCAGTCCGGGACACCGCACCGGGGAGTTGTTTTTT
many	TRBV28	TRBJ1-3	TRBD1	18	CASRKSGTAANSGNTIYF	TGTGCCAGCAGAAAATCCGGGACAGCCGCCAACTCTGGAAACACCATATATTTT
NA	TRBV29-1	TRBJ1-1	NA	13	CSAARRGDTEAFF	TGCAGCGCCGCGCGGAGGGGGGACACTGAAGCTTTCTTT
NA	TRBV15	TRBJ1-5	NA	13	CATSDTGVKPQHF	TGTGCCACCTCGGACACGGGGGTAAAGCCCCAGCATTTT
many	TRBV20-1	TRBJ2-3	NA	14	CSARAGVRTDTQYF	TGCAGTGCTAGAGCGGGAGTGAGAACAGATACGCAGTATTTT
many	TRBV7-3	TRBJ2-1	NA	16	CASSLKFENSYNEQFF	TGTGCCAGCAGCTTAAAATTCGAAAACTCCTACAATGAGCAGTTCTTC
many	TRBV6-1	TRBJ1-5	NA	13	CASSQGYNQPQHF	TGTGCCAGCAGTCAGGGATACAATCAGCCCCAGCATTTT
many	TRBV18	TRBJ2-2	NA	15	CASSPLTPNTGELFF	TGTGCCAGCTCACCACTGACGCCGAACACCGGGGAGCTGTTTTTT
few	TRBV5-5	TRBJ2-1	TRBD2	17	CASSPGGGRASHNEQFF	TGTGCCAGCAGCCCCGGCGGCGGGAGGGCCTCCCACAATGAGCAGTTCTTC
NA	TRBV19	TRBJ1-5	NA	14	CASSIVISNQSQHF	TGTGCCAGTAGTATAGTTATTAGCAATCAGTCCCAGCATTTT
many	TRBV7-9	TRBJ2-7	NA	15	CASSSHDYNPYEQYF	TGTGCCAGCAGCTCACACGACTACAACCCCTACGAGCAGTACTTC
many	TRBV2	TRBJ2-1	NA	14	CASSEAGSYNEQFF	TGTGCCAGCAGTGAAGCAGGGAGCTACAATGAGCAGTTCTTC
many	TRBV6-5	TRBJ2-2	NA	15	CASSSSAWDVKKLFF	TGTGCCAGCAGCTCCTCGGCCTGGGACGTAAAGAAGCTGTTTTTT
many	TRBV7-9	TRBJ1-2	NA	12	CASSQDKYGYTF	TGTGCCAGCAGCCAAGACAAGTATGGCTACACCTTC
few	TRBV6-1	TRBJ2-1	TRBD1	16	CASTRWTGGSYNEQFF	TGTGCCAGCACCAGATGGACAGGGGGGTCCTACAATGAGCAGTTCTTC
few	TRBV9	TRBJ1-2	NA	18	CASSGGHYKRAGSYGYTF	TGTGCCAGCAGCGGGGGACACTACAAGAGGGCAGGAAGCTATGGCTACACCTTC
NA	TRBV11-2	TRBJ2-1	NA	20	CASSPQTGDSGGSSYNEQFF	TGTGCCAGCAGCCCCCAGACAGGGGATAGCGGCGGGAGTTCCTACAATGAGCAGTTCTTC
NA	TRBV9	TRBJ1-6	NA	16	CASSVNPGSYNSPLHF	TGTGCCAGCAGCGTTAATCCGGGCTCCTATAATTCACCCCTCCACTTT
many	TRBV11-2	TRBJ2-3	TRBD2	19	CASNTAGGDHVWDTDTQYF	TGTGCCAGCAACACAGCGGGGGGTGATCATGTATGGGACACAGATACGCAGTATTTT
many	TRBV28	TRBJ2-2	NA	14	CASSLWGETGELFF	TGTGCCAGCAGTTTATGGGGGGAAACCGGGGAGCTGTTTTTT
many	TRBV13	TRBJ1-1	NA	17	CASSSRKGGGFNTEAFF	TGTGCCAGCAGCTCCCGAAAGGGTGGGGGATTTAACACTGAAGCTTTCTTT
NA	TRBV19	TRBJ2-1	TRBD1	17	CASSIRTGYPLVDEQLF	TGTGCCAGTAGTATCCGGACAGGGTACCCCTTGGTGGATGAGCAGCTCTTC
many	TRBV7-2	TRBJ1-5	NA	14	CASSIGGLDQPQHF	TGTGCCAGCAGCATCGGAGGTCTGGATCAGCCCCAGCATTTT
many	TRBV20-1	TRBJ2-7	TRBD2	12	CSAPSGTYEQYF	TGCAGTGCTCCTAGCGGGACCTACGAGCAGTACTTC
NA	TRBV27	TRBJ2-7	TRBD2	14	CASSHGRFGYEQYF	TGTGCCAGCAGTCACGGGAGGTTCGGCTACGAGCAGTACTTC
NA	TRBV5-1	TRBJ2-7	TRBD2	16	CASSSQGTSGAFEQYF	TGCGCCAGCAGCAGCCAAGGGACTAGCGGGGCCTTCGAGCAGTACTTC
many	TRBV20-1	TRBJ2-7	TRBD2	17	CSARGRGGRATPYEQYF	TGCAGTGCTAGAGGACGAGGCGGGAGGGCGACCCCCTACGAGCAGTACTTC
few	TRBV6-1	TRBJ1-5	TRBD1	17	CASSKNLPGTGGQPQHF	TGTGCCAGCAGTAAAAACCTCCCCGGGACAGGCGGGCAGCCCCAGCATTTT
many	TRBV18	TRBJ2-1	NA	15	CASSPTSHSYNEQFF	TGTGCCAGCTCACCCACTAGTCACTCCTACAATGAGCAGTTCTTC
many	TRBV28	TRBJ2-7	TRBD2	20	CASSPGTYGLAGTSSYEQYF	TGTGCCAGCAGCCCCGGGACCTACGGACTAGCGGGGACCTCCTCCTACGAGCAGTACTTC
NA	TRBV20-1	TRBJ1-5	NA	16	CSATHPVVYSNQPQHF	TGCAGTGCTACCCACCCGGTTGTATATAGCAATCAGCCCCAGCATTTT
NA	TRBV19	TRBJ1-6	NA	17	CASSYKSGTPTNSPLHF	TGTGCCAGTAGTTATAAATCCGGGACCCCAACTAATTCACCCCTCCACTTT
many	TRBV7-9	TRBJ2-1	NA	13	CASSLVVNSEQFF	TGTGCCAGCAGCTTAGTTGTTAACTCTGAGCAGTTCTTC
NA	TRBV2	TRBJ2-3	NA	14	CASGTSFGTDTQYF	TGTGCCAGCGGAACTAGCTTCGGCACAGATACGCAGTATTTT
many	TRBV5-1	TRBJ2-5	NA	13	CASSSRPGETQYF	TGCGCCAGCAGCTCCCGTCCAGGAGAGACCCAGTACTTC
once	TRBV5-1	TRBJ2-2	TRBD2	18	CASSSQGTSGVYTGELFF	TGCGCCAGCAGCAGCCAAGGGACTAGCGGAGTATACACCGGGGAGCTGTTTTTT
few	TRBV27	TRBJ2-5	NA	14	CASSPNRYQETQYF	TGTGCCAGCAGTCCCAACCGGTACCAAGAGACCCAGTACTTC
many	TRBV3-1	TRBJ2-1	NA	13	CASSQSRRGEQFF	TGTGCCAGCAGCCAATCAAGGAGGGGCGAGCAGTTCTTC
NA	TRBV5-6	TRBJ1-1	NA	14	CASSFEMAGTEAFF	TGTGCCAGCAGCTTCGAGATGGCGGGCACTGAAGCTTTCTTT
many	TRBV11-2	TRBJ2-3	NA	11	CASQRTDTQYF	TGTGCCAGCCAGAGGACAGATACGCAGTATTTT
many	TRBV29-1	TRBJ1-5	NA	11	CSVGENQPQHF	TGCAGCGTTGGGGAAAATCAGCCCCAGCATTTT